This T cell receptor beta chain was identified during a study of blood T cell repertoires in COVID-19. Study-wide background: Samples representing acute and convalescent COVID-19 were sourced from the United States, Italy and Spain. Nucleic acid was either cDNA or gDNA, and it came from T cells, B-cell-depleted T cells, or PBMCs.

The protocol was immunoSEQ multiplex PCR, while the TCRdb copy is restricted to in-frame clones and leaves out a portion. Altogether 40,000 to 55,000 clones are present, roughly 88% being singletons, with the ten largest covering roughly 14%. V lost 4 bases to trimming and J lost 5 bases, with 14 bases between them. The V gene's germline CDR1 is MGHDK and CDR2 SYGVNS. The CDR3 length is 14 residues. The sequence derives from a human donor in a cohort sampled during active COVID-19. The sequenced sample was peripheral blood. The J gene is TRBJ2-5, the V gene TRBV25-1, with D perhaps matching TRBD2 (6 bases). The CDR3 DNA sequence: TGTGCCAGCAGTGGGGAACTAGCCCCGGAGACCCAGTACTTC. Its protein product is CASSGELAPETQYF.